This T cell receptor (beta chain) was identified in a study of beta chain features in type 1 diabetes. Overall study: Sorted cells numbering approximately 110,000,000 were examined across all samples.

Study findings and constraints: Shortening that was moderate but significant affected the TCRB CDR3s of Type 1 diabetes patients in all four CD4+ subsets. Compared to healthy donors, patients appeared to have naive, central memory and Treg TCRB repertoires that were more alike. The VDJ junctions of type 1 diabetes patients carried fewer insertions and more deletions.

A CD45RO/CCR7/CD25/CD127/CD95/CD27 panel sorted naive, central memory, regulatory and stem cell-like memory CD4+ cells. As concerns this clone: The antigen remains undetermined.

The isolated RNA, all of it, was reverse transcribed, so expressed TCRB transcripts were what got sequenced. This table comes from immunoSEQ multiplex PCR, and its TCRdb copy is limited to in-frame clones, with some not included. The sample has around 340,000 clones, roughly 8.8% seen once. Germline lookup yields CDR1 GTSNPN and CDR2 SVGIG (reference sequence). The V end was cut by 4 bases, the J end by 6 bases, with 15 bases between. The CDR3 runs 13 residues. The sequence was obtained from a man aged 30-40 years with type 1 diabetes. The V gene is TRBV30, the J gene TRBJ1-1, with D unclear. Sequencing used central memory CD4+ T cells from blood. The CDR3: CAWISGRDSEAFF. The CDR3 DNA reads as TGTGCCTGGATATCGGGAAGGGATTCTGAAGCTTTCTTT.